The rows below give T cell receptor beta chains drawn from one sample of a study of shared T cell receptors in the human thymus. Repertoires were generated with immunoSEQ multiplex PCR, while TCRdb's copy carries only in-frame clones and drops some. The table lists roughly 550,000 clones, 75% to 85% of them singletons. The same data also contributed to another study, on human thymus T cells.

The material sequenced was thymocytes. All receptors derive from a boy under two years old with a congenital heart defect. The CDR3 runs from the conserved cysteine through the conserved F or W. The order of the fields is CDR3 length, clone size, V gene, J gene, D gene, CDR3 protein, CDR3 DNA. A D gene is named only where the DNA matches it firmly. Clone size, where shown, is once, few, many, or a class for clones that have expanded.

>16|NA|TRBV5-1|TRBJ2-7|NA
CASSLNAAPSSYEQYF
TGCGCCAGCAGCTTGAATGCGGCTCCGAGCTCCTACGAGCAGTACTTC
>13|NA|TRBV27|TRBJ2-7|TRBD2
CASTWTSGHEQYF
TGTGCCAGCACCTGGACTAGCGGCCACGAGCAGTACTTC
>16|NA|TRBV5-1|TRBJ2-7|NA
CASSPTRDRPTYEQYF
TGCGCCAGCAGCCCGACCCGAGACAGGCCTACCTACGAGCAGTACTTC
>16|NA|TRBV6-1|TRBJ1-2|TRBD1
CASSALRTGDHYGYTF
TGTGCCAGCAGTGCTCTCCGGACAGGGGACCACTATGGCTACACCTTC
>13|once|TRBV2|TRBJ2-5|NA
CASSEAREETQYF
TGTGCCAGCAGTGAAGCTCGGGAGGAGACCCAGTACTTC
>15|NA|TRBV7-2|TRBJ2-5|NA
CASSSTRGPGEPQYF
TGTGCCAGCAGCTCGACTAGGGGGCCAGGAGAGCCCCAGTACTTC
>15|NA|TRBV11-2|TRBJ2-7|NA
CASSSHRSRSYEQYF
TGTGCCAGCAGCTCCCACCGCTCGCGGTCCTACGAGCAGTACTTC
>22|once|TRBV4-1|TRBJ2-2|TRBD2
CASSQGPWGLAERRGATGELFF
TGCGCCAGCAGCCAGGGCCCGTGGGGACTAGCGGAACGGAGGGGGGCCACCGGGGAGCTGTTTTTT
>17|NA|TRBV28|TRBJ2-2|TRBD2
CASSHLAGRRNTGELFF
TGTGCCAGCAGCCATCTAGCGGGGAGACGGAACACCGGGGAGCTGTTTTTT
>15|NA|TRBV18|TRBJ1-1|TRBD1
CASSPPGQGGTEAFF
TGTGCCAGCTCACCACCGGGACAGGGAGGAACTGAAGCTTTCTTT
>15|NA|TRBV5-1|TRBJ2-1|TRBD2
CASSLVWGGINEQFF
TGCGCCAGCAGCTTGGTTTGGGGGGGTATCAATGAGCAGTTCTTC
>15|NA|TRBV11-2|TRBJ1-3|NA
CASSLEGRDRNTIYF
TGTGCCAGCAGCTTAGAGGGGAGGGACAGAAACACCATATATTTT
>14|NA|TRBV18|TRBJ1-5|TRBD1
CASSPGQSHQPQHF
TGTGCCAGCTCACCGGGACAGTCGCATCAGCCCCAGCATTTT
>16|NA|TRBV19|TRBJ1-3|TRBD1
CASSIGTGESGNTIYF
TGTGCCAGTAGTATTGGGACAGGGGAATCTGGAAACACCATATATTTT
>14|NA|TRBV19|TRBJ1-2|TRBD1
CASSTDRGNYGYTF
TGTGCCAGTAGTACCGACAGGGGCAACTATGGCTACACCTTC
>19|NA|TRBV28|TRBJ2-5|TRBD2
CASSLSPPLAGEEEETQYF
TGTGCCAGCAGTTTATCCCCACCCTTAGCGGGAGAGGAAGAAGAGACCCAGTACTTC
>15|once|TRBV11-3|TRBJ2-2|TRBD1
CASSYDRGNTGELFF
TGTGCCAGCAGCTACGACAGGGGGAACACCGGGGAGCTGTTTTTT